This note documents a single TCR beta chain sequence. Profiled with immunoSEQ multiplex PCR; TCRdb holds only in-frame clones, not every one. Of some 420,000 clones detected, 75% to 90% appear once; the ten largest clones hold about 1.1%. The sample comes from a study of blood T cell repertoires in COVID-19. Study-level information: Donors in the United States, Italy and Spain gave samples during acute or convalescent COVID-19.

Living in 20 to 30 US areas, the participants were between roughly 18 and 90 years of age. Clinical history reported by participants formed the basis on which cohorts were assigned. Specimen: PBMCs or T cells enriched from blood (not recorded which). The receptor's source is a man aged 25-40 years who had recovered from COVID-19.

The CDR3 loop reads CASSLAPGYNEQFF. In DNA, the CDR3 is TGTGCCAGCAGCTTAGCGCCCGGGTACAATGAGCAGTTCTTC. This sequence joins TRBV7-6 and TRBJ2-1, with D hard to call. Germline V gene data show CDR1 as SGHVS and CDR2 as FNYEAQ. This CDR3 region has 14 residues. V lost 0 bases, J lost 4 bases, and 7 bases lay in between.